Ten or more counts support the clone carrying this T cell receptor (beta chain). What it binds is not known. This record comes from a study of CD8 T cells in ankylosing spondylitis. General study results and limits: Characteristic, it appeared, of ankylosing spondylitis blood was a TCR beta motif of roughly eight highly homologous variants. CD8+ disease-linked clones were present at relatively low frequencies in blood.

Each TCR beta library was made by quantitative 5'-RACE that incorporated molecular barcodes. MiXCR was run by TCRdb on the 5' RACE reads, yielding one entry per CDR3 protein. The sample lists approximately 100,000 distinct CDR3 sequences, about 7.7% occurring once. V was trimmed by 5 bases and J by 3 bases, leaving 14 bases between them. Germline-derived CDR1 and CDR2 are LNHNV and YYDKDF (reference sequence). The CDR3 spans 14 residues. This TCR was recovered from a male donor with ankylosing spondylitis or in good health (not recorded which). The sample taken for sequencing was blood, either unsorted or a sorted T cell fraction (not recorded which). The V and J genes are TRBV15 and TRBJ2-7, with D perhaps matching TRBD1 or TRBD2 (5 bases each). The CDR3 loop is CATSRAGDGYEQYF. CDR3 bases: TGTGCCACCAGCCGAGCTGGGGACGGCTACGAGCAGTACTTC.